The clone carrying this TCR beta chain occurred a few times. Its antigen is still unknown. The sample belongs to a study of human T cells and chemical hapten exposure. On the study more broadly: DPC at 0.01% went onto the upper back in patch tests, read at 6 days. Chiefly women, the patients showed alopecia areata, totalis or universalis. Study-wide findings and caveats: Following DPC sensitization, TCRs present above 1 in 1000 frequency showed no change.

Described time point: patch test 1, 2 weeks after DPC sensitization. The treatment was: therapeutic diphenylcyclopropenone sensitization with weekly scalp DPC. Every donor had alopecia and was 18 to 70 years old; all were suitable for DPC. The CDR3 length is 15 residues. The V segment lost 6 bases and the J segment 6 bases; nucleotides outside the gene matches: 9. CDR1 MNHEY and CDR2 SVGAGI come from the germline V gene. TCRdb ran MiXCR on the RACE reads and lists one entry per CDR3 protein. This table has 300,000 to 400,000 distinct CDR3 sequences, approximately 6.9% appearing once. The TCR originated in a woman younger than 35 with alopecia areata. Some clones in this sample may be carry-over from other donors' samples. The sample here was whole blood, taken in connection with sensitization to the hapten diphenylcyclopropenone (DPC). The V and J genes are TRBV6-5 and TRBJ2-3; 10 nucleotides agree with TRBD1. The CDR3 DNA follows: TGTGCCAGCAGGGTACCGGGACAGGGGTTGGATACGCAGTATTTT. This gives the protein CASRVPGQGLDTQYF.